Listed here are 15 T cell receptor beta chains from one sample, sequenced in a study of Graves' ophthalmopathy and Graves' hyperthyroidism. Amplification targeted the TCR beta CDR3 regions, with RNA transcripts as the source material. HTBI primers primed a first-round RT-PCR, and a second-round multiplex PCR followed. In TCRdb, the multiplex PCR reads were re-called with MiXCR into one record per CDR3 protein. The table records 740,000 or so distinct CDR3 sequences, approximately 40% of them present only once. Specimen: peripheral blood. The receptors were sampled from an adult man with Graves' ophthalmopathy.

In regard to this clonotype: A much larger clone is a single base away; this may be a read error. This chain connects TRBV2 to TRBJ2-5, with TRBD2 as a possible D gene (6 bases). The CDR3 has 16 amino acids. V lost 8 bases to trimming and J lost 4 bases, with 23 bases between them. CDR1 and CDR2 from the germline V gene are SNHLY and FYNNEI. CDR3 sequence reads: CASGAGLEGGRETQYF. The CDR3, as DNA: TGTGCCAGCGGGGCGGGGTTGGAGGGAGGACGAGAGACCCAGTACTTC.

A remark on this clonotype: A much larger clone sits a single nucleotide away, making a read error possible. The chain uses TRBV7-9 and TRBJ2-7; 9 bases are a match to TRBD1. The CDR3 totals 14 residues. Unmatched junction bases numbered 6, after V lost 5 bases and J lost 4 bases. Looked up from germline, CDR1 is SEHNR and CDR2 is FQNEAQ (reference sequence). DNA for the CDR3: TGTGCCAGCAGCACCGGGACAGGGCAATACGAGCAGTACTTC. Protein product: CASSTGTGQYEQYF.

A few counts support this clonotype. The CDR3 loop reads CASSSIGVRETQYF. As DNA, the CDR3 is TGTGCCAGCAGCTCAATAGGGGTCAGGGAGACCCAGTACTTC. The V call is TRBV5-8, the J call TRBJ2-5; maybe TRBD1 (5 bases). CDR1 and CDR2 (germline): SGHTS, YDEGEE. The CDR3 consists of 14 residues. The V end was cut by 3 bases, the J end by 5 bases, with 14 bases between.

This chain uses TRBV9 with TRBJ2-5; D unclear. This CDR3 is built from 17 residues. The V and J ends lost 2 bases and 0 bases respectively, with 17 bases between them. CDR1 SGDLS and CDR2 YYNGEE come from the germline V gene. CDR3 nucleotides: TGTGCCAGCAGCGTGGGATTCAACCGGGCCAACCAAGAGACCCAGTACTTC. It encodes CASSVGFNRANQETQYF.

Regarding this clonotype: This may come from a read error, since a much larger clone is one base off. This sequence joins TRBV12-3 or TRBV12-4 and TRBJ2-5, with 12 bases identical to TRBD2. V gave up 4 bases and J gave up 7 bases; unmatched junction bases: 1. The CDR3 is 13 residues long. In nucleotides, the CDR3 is TGTGCCAGCAGTTCTAGCGGGGGGGGGACCCAGTACTTC. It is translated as CASSSSGGGTQYF.

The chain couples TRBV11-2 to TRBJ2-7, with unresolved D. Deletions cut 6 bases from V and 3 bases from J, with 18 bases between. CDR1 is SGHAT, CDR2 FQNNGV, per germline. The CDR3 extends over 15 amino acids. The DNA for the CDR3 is TGTGCCAGCAGAACCCAGTCACTTAGCAGCTACGAGCAGTACTTC. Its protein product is CASRTQSLSSYEQYF.

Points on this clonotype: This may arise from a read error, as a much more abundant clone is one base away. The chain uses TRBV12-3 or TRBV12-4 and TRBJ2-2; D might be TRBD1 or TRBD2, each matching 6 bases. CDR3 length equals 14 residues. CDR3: CAISRGLNTGELLF. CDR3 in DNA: TGTGCCATCTCCAGGGGACTCAACACCGGGGAGCTGCTTTTT.

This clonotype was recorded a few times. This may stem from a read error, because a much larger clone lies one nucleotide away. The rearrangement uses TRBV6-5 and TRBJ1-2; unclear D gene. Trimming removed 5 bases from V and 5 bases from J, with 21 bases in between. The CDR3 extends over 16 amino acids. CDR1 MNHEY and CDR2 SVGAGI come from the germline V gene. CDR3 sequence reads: CASSEVADMDLYGYTF. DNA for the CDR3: TGTGCCAGCAGTGAAGTAGCAGACATGGACCTATATGGCTACACCTTC.

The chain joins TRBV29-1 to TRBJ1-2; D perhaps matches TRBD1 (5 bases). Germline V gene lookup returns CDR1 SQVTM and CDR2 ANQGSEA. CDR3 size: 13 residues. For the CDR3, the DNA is TGCAGTGCTCCCCCGCAGGGAAACTATGGCTACACCTTC. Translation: CSAPPQGNYGYTF.

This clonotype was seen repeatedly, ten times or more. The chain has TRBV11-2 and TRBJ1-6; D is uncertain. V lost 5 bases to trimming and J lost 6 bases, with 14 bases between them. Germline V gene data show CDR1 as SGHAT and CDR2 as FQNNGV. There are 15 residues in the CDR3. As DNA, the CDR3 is TGTGCCAGCAGCACCCACGGCAGAAGTAATTCACCCCTCCACTTT. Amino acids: CASSTHGRSNSPLHF. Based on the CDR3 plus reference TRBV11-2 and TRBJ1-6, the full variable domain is EAGVAQSPRYKIIEKRQSVAFWCNPISGHATLYWYQQILGQGPKLLIQFQNNGVVDDSQLPKDRFSAERLKGVDSTLKIQPAKLEDSAVYLCASSTHGRSNSPLHFGNGTRLTVT.

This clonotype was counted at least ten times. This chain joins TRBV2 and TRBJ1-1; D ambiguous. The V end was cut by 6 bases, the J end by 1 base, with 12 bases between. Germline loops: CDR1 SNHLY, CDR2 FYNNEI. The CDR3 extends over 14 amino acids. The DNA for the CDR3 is TGTGCCAGCAGCGAGAGGGTTTCGAACACTGAAGCTTTCTTT. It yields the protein CASSERVSNTEAFF. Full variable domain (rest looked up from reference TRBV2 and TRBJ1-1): EPEVTQTPSHQVTQMGQEVILRCVPISNHLYFYWYRQILGQKVEFLVSFYNNEISEKSEIFDDQFSVERPDGSNFTLKIRSTKLEDSAMYFCASSERVSNTEAFFGQGTRLTVV.

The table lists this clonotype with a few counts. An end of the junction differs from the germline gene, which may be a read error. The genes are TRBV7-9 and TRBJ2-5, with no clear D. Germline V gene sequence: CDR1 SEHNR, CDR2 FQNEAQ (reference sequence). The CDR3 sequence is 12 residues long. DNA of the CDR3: TGCGCCAGCAGCCACCCCAGCGAGACCCAGTACTTC. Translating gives CASSHPSETQYF.

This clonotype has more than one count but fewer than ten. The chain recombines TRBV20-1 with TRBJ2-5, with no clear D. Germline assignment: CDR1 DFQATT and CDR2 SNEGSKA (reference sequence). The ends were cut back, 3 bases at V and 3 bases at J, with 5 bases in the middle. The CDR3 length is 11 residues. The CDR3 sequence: CSASVEETQYF. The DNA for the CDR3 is TGCAGTGCTAGTGTCGAAGAGACCCAGTACTTC.

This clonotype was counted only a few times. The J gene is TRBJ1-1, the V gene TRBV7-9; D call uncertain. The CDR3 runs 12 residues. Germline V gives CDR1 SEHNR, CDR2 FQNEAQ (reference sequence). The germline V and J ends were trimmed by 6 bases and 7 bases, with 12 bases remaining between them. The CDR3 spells CASSLSGGEAFF. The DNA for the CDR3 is TGTGCCAGCAGTTTATCGGGCGGTGAAGCTTTCTTT.

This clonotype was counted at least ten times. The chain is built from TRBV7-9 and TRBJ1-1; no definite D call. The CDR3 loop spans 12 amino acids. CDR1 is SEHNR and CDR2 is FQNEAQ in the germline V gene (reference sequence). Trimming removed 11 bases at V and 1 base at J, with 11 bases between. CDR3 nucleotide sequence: TGTGCCCTGAACGCCGCGAACACTGAAGCTTTCTTT. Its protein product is CALNAANTEAFF. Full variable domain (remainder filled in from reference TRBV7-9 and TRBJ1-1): DTGVSQNPRHKITKRGQNVTFRCDPISEHNRLYWYRQTLGQGPEFLTYFQNEAQLEKSRLLSDRFSAERPKGSFSTLEIQRTEQGDSAMYLCALNAANTEAFFGQGTRLTVV.